This T cell receptor beta chain appears in the sequencing data of a study of blood T cell repertoires in COVID-19. The CDR3 has 15 residues. With 7 bases removed from V and 0 bases from J, the gap between germline ends came to 16 bases. Germline-derived CDR1 and CDR2 are MNHEY and SMNVEV (reference sequence). Only in-frame clones appear in the TCRdb table, and some are missing; sequencing was by immunoSEQ multiplex PCR. Seen here are 20,000 to 30,000 clones, approximately 94% observed once, and the top ten hold under 5%. The sequence was obtained from a woman in her forties or fifties with active COVID-19. Source material: peripheral blood. The chain uses TRBV27 and TRBJ2-7; possible D gene TRBD2, 5 bases. As DNA, the CDR3 is TGTGCCAGCAAGGTAGGAACTGAGGGCTCCTACGAGCAGTACTTC. This gives the protein CASKVGTEGSYEQYF.